This record concerns one T cell receptor (beta chain) sequence. Its target antigen remains unknown. Base qualities were left out, and no much larger clone turns up one base away. The data were obtained in a study of blood T cell repertoires in COVID-19 (dated by TCRdb to about 2020). A note on the overall study: Collaborator samples came from the United States, Italy and Spain and covered acute and convalescent phases of COVID-19. The material from the prospective study consisted of cDNA or gDNA derived from T cells, B-cell-depleted T cells, or PBMCs. The dataset comprised deeply sampled blood TCRbeta repertoires from subjects exposed to, actively infected with, or recovered from COVID-19. The repertoires were released in a freely available public database meant as a resource for research on the immune response to SARS-CoV-2. The samples were drawn from the first 160 participants of the ongoing ImmuneRACE study and from 1,254 subjects provided by 6 global collaborators. Nearly every sample came with metadata listing a de-identified subject ID, COVID-19 status, age in years and sex. HLA class I and class II types, where available, came from metadata supplied by the sample provider rather than from assay-based typing.

The research as a whole found: The quantity of clinical and demographic metadata differed by source and by participant and was supplied without curation.

The immunoSEQ Assay, a bias-controlled multiplex PCR, was used to amplify TCRbeta CDR3 regions from genomic DNA. The authors' pipeline ran thus. The number of nucleated cells in each sample was estimated from the amplification of reference gene primers within the assay. To quantify the absolute abundance of each unique TCRbeta CDR3 rearrangement, sequence reads were collapsed and filtered. For each sample, productive Simpson clonality was calculated by taking the square root of Simpson's diversity index across productive rearrangements. Entries here come from immuneACCESS through TCRdb and include only in-frame sequences with V and J called. Some clones fail to appear in such tables; in the studies checked, an unresolved V gene covers under half of the shortfall, and the cause of the remainder is unknown. The V and J calls and clone size come from that table; D and trimming were worked out from the DNA. The sample data list approximately 350,000 clones, and over 70% of these were observed just once. The ten largest clones add up to about 6% of the sample.

In Seattle, one collaborating source enrolled patients while the infection was active and tracked those patients longitudinally over the course of disease. The collaborating institutions used their own protocols to collect whole blood in K2EDTA tubes. For TCRbeta analysis, collaborator samples were shipped as frozen whole blood, as isolated PBMCs, or as DNA extracted from either sample type. The germline V gene gives CDR1 as MNHEY and CDR2 as SVGAGI. Inclusive of the bounding cysteine and phenylalanine, the CDR3 is 16 residues long. Just CDR3 DNA is preserved here, 48 bases in frame from base 1. Compared with germline, V lacks 4 bases and J lacks 0 bases; bases without a gene match: 6.

This clonotype was obtained from a woman in her forties or fifties with COVID-19, enrolled during active disease. This sequence uses TRBV6-5 and TRBJ2-1, and TRBD2 matches 7 of the central bases. The specimen sequenced was peripheral blood. CDR3 sequence: CASSSEAGRSYNEQFF. Read as DNA, the sequence is TGTGCCAGCAGTTCCGAAGCGGGGCGCTCCTACAATGAGCAGTTCTTC.